The clone carrying this TCR beta chain has just a few counts. What it binds is not known. This specimen belongs to a study of beta chain features in type 1 diabetes. Every isolated RNA sample was fully reverse transcribed, so sequencing captured expressed TCRB transcripts. Produced via immunoSEQ multiplex PCR; TCRdb's table is partial and in-frame only. The repertoire has hundreds of thousands of clones, over 12% of them found once; the top ten carry nearly 0.04%. The CDR3 has 15 residues. V shed 3 bases, J shed 0 bases, and the junction held 2 bases outside the gene matches. Germline CDR1 reads SGHRS; CDR2 reads YFSETQ. The study's findings and limits: All four CD4+ subsets of Type 1 diabetes patients contained TCRB CDR3s that were moderately but significantly shorter.

The receptor's source is a man younger than 30 with type 1 diabetes. This chain connects TRBV5-1 to TRBJ1-5; 8 nucleotides line up with TRBD1. The sample comprised naive CD4+ T cells from blood. The CDR3 sequence is CASSSGQGSNQPQHF. CDR3 in DNA: TGCGCCAGCAGCTCCGGACAGGGTAGCAATCAGCCCCAGCATTTT.